This T cell receptor beta chain was captured in a study of shared clonotypes between healthy human individuals. TCRdb's table, derived via immunoSEQ multiplex PCR, lists solely in-frame clones and lacks some. The sample lists about 2.4 million clones, over 85% occurring once. CDR1 and CDR2 (germline): LNHDA, SQIVND (reference sequence). V shed 5 bases and J shed 4 bases, with 7 bases lying between them. This CDR3 comprises 12 residues. The genes are TRBV19 and TRBJ2-3; D is undetermined. Sequenced input: naive CD4+ T cells from PBMCs. Subset indicated: CD45RA+ positively selected. This TCR came from a man aged 18 to 30 in good health. Some clones in this sample may be carry-over from other donors' samples. CDR3 loop: CASSSRPDTQYF. The CDR3 DNA reads TGTGCCAGTAGTTCTCGACCAGATACGCAGTATTTT.